A selection of T cell receptor beta chains follows, all from one sample in a study of graft-versus-host responses after intestinal transplantation. Assay used: immunoSEQ multiplex PCR; TCRdb lists only in-frame clones, some missing. This table has 45,000 to 60,000 clones, around nine tenths appearing once. Antigens of these TCRs are unknown. Sequencing used unstimulated CD4+ T cells sorted from spleen or lymph node cells, obtained before transplant. Receptors were obtained from a human donor who was the organ donor for an intestinal transplant. Each CDR3 is given without its conserved first and last residue. D genes are given only for firm matches.

V	D	J	CDR3
TRBV5-4	-	TRBJ2-3	ASSLGAGTRTDTQY
TRBV11-2	-	TRBJ2-7	ASSLNPGSSYEQY
TRBV5-6	-	TRBJ1-6	ASSLVRDSPLH
TRBV10-2	-	TRBJ1-6	ASSGPTGFADSPLH
TRBV7-6	-	TRBJ2-5	ASSFGQGGQTQY
TRBV11-2	-	-	ASSLGDLASYEQY
TRBV18	-	TRBJ2-1	ASREGARSSYNEQF
TRBV5-6	-	TRBJ2-7	ASSLDTDEQY
TRBV10-3	TRBD2	TRBJ2-7	AMGTSGYEQY
TRBV5-1	-	TRBJ1-1	ASSPRDTRTTEAF
TRBV4-3	TRBD2	TRBJ2-1	ASSQGLAAPNEQF